This is a list of T cell receptor beta chains from one sample in a study of T cells after posttransplantation cyclophosphamide. Repertoires were generated with immunoSEQ multiplex PCR, while TCRdb's copy carries only in-frame clones and drops some. The sample contains some 1,900 clones, more than 65% of which appear only once. The specimen was PBMCs, collected roughly 280 days after allogeneic stem cell transplant with posttransplant cyclophosphamide. The receptors come from a male patient aged 25-45 years who received an allogeneic stem cell transplant from a related donor, was CMV-positive, and had acute GVHD only. Some T cells may have come from the graft donor. Each CDR3 is given with its conserved first and last residue. D genes are given only for firm matches. The size of a clone is reported for some rows only, either as once, few or many, or as a class for expanded clones.

j_gene | v_gene | d_gene | abundance | CDR3aa | CDR3nt
TRBJ2-5 | TRBV7-6 | TRBD2 | NA | CASSFLAGGKPETQYF | TGTGCCAGCAGCTTCCTGGCGGGGGGTAAACCAGAGACCCAGTACTTC
TRBJ2-7 | TRBV5-4 | TRBD1 | NA | CASSWDRVYEQYF | TGTGCCAGCAGCTGGGACAGAGTCTACGAGCAGTACTTC
TRBJ2-5 | TRBV6-1 | TRBD2 | NA | CASRGLAGRWETQYF | TGTGCCAGCAGGGGACTAGCGGGGAGGTGGGAGACCCAGTACTTC
TRBJ2-1 | TRBV13 | TRBD2 | few | CASSPAGAYYNEQFF | TGTGCCAGCAGCCCAGCGGGGGCCTACTACAATGAGCAGTTCTTC
TRBJ1-5 | TRBV19 | TRBD1 | few | CASSGRIRAGGEGNQPQHF | TGTGCCAGTAGTGGCCGAATTCGGGCAGGGGGCGAGGGCAATCAGCCCCAGCATTTT
TRBJ1-6 | TRBV27 | TRBD1 | NA | CASSWGLGQVSPLHF | TGTGCCAGCAGTTGGGGATTGGGACAGGTTTCACCCCTCCACTTT
TRBJ2-1 | TRBV10-3 | NA | NA | CAITGAMRDEQFF | TGTGCCATCACAGGGGCCATGAGGGATGAGCAGTTCTTC
TRBJ1-1 | TRBV4-1 | TRBD1 | NA | CASSQKQGARPEAFF | TGCGCCAGCAGCCAAAAACAGGGGGCGCGACCTGAAGCTTTCTTT
TRBJ1-1 | TRBV4-1 | NA | NA | CASSTGQNTEAFF | TGCGCCAGCAGCACGGGACAAAACACTGAAGCTTTCTTT
TRBJ1-6 | TRBV5-1 | NA | large | CASSADGVNNSPLHF | TGCGCCAGCAGCGCCGACGGGGTAAATAATTCACCCCTCCACTTT
TRBJ2-7 | TRBV7-2 | TRBD2 | NA | CASSRTSGGAIEQYF | TGTGCCAGCAGCCGAACTAGCGGGGGGGCGATCGAGCAGTACTTC
TRBJ2-3 | TRBV2 | TRBD2 | NA | CASSELAGGGTDTQYF | TGTGCCAGCAGTGAACTAGCGGGGGGAGGCACAGATACGCAGTATTTT
TRBJ2-6 | TRBV4-3 | NA | NA | CASSQDLMRLDSLFSGANVLTF | TGCGCCAGCAGCCAAGATCTGATGAGGCTGGACAGTTTATTCTCTGGGGCCAACGTCCTGACTTTC
TRBJ2-2 | TRBV30 | TRBD2 | NA | CAFRTSPNTGELFF | TGTGCCTTCCGGACTAGCCCGAACACCGGGGAGCTGTTTTTT
TRBJ2-5 | TRBV5-4 | TRBD1 | once | CASSLADRGASKYF | TGTGCCAGCAGCTTGGCGGACAGGGGCGCTTCGAAGTACTTC
TRBJ2-7 | TRBV27 | TRBD2 | NA | CATHGGGLLYF | TGTGCCACCCATGGCGGGGGGCTCCTGTACTTC
TRBJ2-2 | TRBV19 | NA | NA | CASSWRVAGELFF | TGTGCCAGTAGTTGGAGGGTAGCCGGGGAGCTGTTTTTT
TRBJ2-7 | TRBV4-1 | NA | NA | CASSQEQGRVTAEQYF | TGCGCCAGCAGCCAAGAGCAGGGCAGGGTCACGGCCGAGCAGTACTTC
TRBJ1-5 | TRBV7-2 | NA | NA | CASSLGEREPQHF | TGTGCCAGCAGCTTAGGGGAGCGGGAGCCCCAGCATTTT
TRBJ2-1 | TRBV5-4 | NA | NA | CASSLPGSYNEQFF | TGTGCCAGCAGCTTGCCAGGATCCTACAATGAGCAGTTCTTC
TRBJ1-2 | TRBV5-5 | NA | NA | CASSLQVGSYGYTF | TGTGCCAGCAGCTTGCAGGTCGGTAGCTATGGCTACACCTTC
TRBJ2-1 | TRBV7-8 | NA | NA | CASSAPGRPYNEQFF | TGTGCCAGCAGCGCTCCGGGGAGACCTTACAATGAGCAGTTCTTC
TRBJ1-2 | TRBV4-3 | NA | NA | CASSQDAYYGYTF | TGCGCCAGCAGCCAAGATGCGTACTATGGCTACACCTTC
TRBJ2-1 | TRBV27 | NA | NA | CASSYTRGWGNEQFF | TGTGCCAGCAGTTATACAAGGGGGTGGGGTAATGAGCAGTTCTTC
TRBJ2-3 | TRBV6-1 | NA | NA | CASSEQGGGVDTQYF | TGTGCCAGCAGTGAACAGGGCGGTGGTGTAGATACGCAGTATTTT
TRBJ2-7 | TRBV5-1 | NA | few | CASSLATGLSSYEQYF | TGCGCCAGCAGCTTGGCTACAGGTCTTAGCTCCTACGAGCAGTACTTC
TRBJ1-2 | TRBV7-2 | TRBD1 | NA | CASRTGDRARGYTF | TGTGCCAGCAGAACCGGGGACAGAGCGAGAGGCTACACCTTC
TRBJ1-2 | TRBV7-9 | NA | NA | CASSLVALRDGYTF | TGTGCCAGCAGCTTAGTTGCGCTGCGGGATGGCTACACCTTC
TRBJ2-3 | TRBV7-9 | NA | NA | CASSSGESTDTQYF | TGTGCCAGCAGCTCCGGTGAGAGCACAGATACGCAGTATTTT
TRBJ2-5 | TRBV6-5 | NA | once | CASSRTAYQETQYF | TGTGCCAGCAGTCGGACAGCGTACCAAGAGACCCAGTACTTC
TRBJ1-5 | TRBV19 | NA | NA | CASSFGGHQPQHF | TGTGCCAGTAGTTTCGGGGGACATCAGCCCCAGCATTTT
TRBJ2-1 | TRBV29-1 | NA | NA | CSVELPGEVDEQFF | TGCAGCGTTGAACTCCCCGGGGAAGTCGATGAGCAGTTCTTC
TRBJ2-1 | TRBV7-2 | NA | NA | CASSLERREVDEQFF | TGTGCCAGCAGCTTAGAGCGGAGAGAAGTGGATGAGCAGTTCTTC
TRBJ1-4 | TRBV7-3 | NA | NA | CASSSSRNEKLFF | TGTGCCAGCAGCTCCTCGAGAAATGAAAAACTGTTTTTT
TRBJ1-2 | TRBV29-1 | NA | NA | CSAYREYPYGYTF | TGCAGCGCCTACAGGGAATACCCCTATGGCTACACCTTC
TRBJ1-4 | TRBV7-9 | TRBD1 | NA | CASSADRRREKLFF | TGTGCCAGCAGCGCGGACAGGAGGCGGGAAAAACTGTTTTTT
TRBJ1-1 | TRBV2 | NA | few | CASSDTITVNTEAFF | TGTGCCAGCAGTGACACCATTACAGTGAACACTGAAGCTTTCTTT
TRBJ2-3 | TRBV5-4 | TRBD2 | NA | CASSLPGTSGGRSTDTQYF | TGTGCCAGCAGCTTGCCGGGGACTAGCGGGGGGCGAAGCACAGATACGCAGTATTTT